This TCR beta chain originates from a study of neurological immune-mediated disorders. Germline V lookup: CDR1 MNHNY, CDR2 SVGAGI (reference sequence). The junction had 10 bases not matched to a gene; V was cut back by 7 bases and J by 1 base. The CDR3 is 16 amino acids. Many counts were recorded for this clonotype. Time point described: longitudinal time-point 2. Whenever a sequencing run was performed, it yielded over 190 million TCR-beta sequences from 15-18 subjects. One entry per CDR3 protein, called by TCRdb with MiXCR from the 5' RACE reads. The sample has more than 30,000 distinct CDR3 sequences, more than 10% seen once.

The source of this sequence is a woman aged 40 to 50 in good health. The chain employs TRBV6-6 and TRBJ2-1; 7 nucleotides agree with TRBD2. The specimen was PBMCs. The CDR3 sequence: CASINWASGSYNEQFF. The CDR3 DNA reads as TGTGCCAGCATAAATTGGGCTAGCGGATCCTACAATGAGCAGTTCTTC.